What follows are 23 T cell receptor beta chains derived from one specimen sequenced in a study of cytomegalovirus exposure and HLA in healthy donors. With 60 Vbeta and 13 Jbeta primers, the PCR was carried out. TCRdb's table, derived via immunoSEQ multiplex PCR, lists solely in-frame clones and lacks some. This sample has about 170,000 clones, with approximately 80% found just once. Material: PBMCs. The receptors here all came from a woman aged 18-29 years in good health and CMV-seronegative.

The CDR3, as DNA: TGCAGCGTTGCTGTAAACTCCTACGAGCAGTACTTC. It codes for CSVAVNSYEQYF. The V call is TRBV29-1, the J call TRBJ2-7; D not resolved. The germline V gene encodes CDR1 SQVTM and CDR2 ANQGSEA. V was cut by 4 bases and J by 0 bases, with 7 bases left in between. The CDR3 extends over 12 amino acids.

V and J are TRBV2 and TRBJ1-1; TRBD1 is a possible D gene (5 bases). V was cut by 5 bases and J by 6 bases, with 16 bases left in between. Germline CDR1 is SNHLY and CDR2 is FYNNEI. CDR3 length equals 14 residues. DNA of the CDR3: TGTGCCAGCAGTAAATACGGGACTCCCTCTGAAGCTTTCTTT. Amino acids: CASSKYGTPSEAFF.

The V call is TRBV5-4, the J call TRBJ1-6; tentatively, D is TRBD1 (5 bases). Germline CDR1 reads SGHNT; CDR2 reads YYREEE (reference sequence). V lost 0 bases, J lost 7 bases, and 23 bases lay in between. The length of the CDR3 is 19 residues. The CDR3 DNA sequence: TGTGCCAGCAGCTTGGAGGCAGGGTATCGGCTATTTGGGAATTCACCCCTCCACTTT. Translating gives CASSLEAGYRLFGNSPLHF.

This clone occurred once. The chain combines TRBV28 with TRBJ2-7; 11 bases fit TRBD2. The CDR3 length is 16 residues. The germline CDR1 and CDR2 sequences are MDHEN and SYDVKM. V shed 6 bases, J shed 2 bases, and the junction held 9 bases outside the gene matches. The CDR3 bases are TGTGCCAGCAGCGGGACTAGCGGAAGCCTTGCCTACGAGCAGTACTTC. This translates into CASSGTSGSLAYEQYF.

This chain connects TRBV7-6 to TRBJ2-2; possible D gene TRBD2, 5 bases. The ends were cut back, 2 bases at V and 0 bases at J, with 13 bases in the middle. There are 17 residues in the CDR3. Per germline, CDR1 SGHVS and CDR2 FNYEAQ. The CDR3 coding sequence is TGTGCCAGCAGCTTAATGTCTAGCCTAGCGAACACCGGGGAGCTGTTTTTT. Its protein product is CASSLMSSLANTGELFF.

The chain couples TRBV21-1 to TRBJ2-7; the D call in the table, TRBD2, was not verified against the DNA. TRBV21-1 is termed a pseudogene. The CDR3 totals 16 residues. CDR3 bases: TGTGCCAGCAGTCCACCTGACTTGCATCGGGCCTACGAGCAGTACTTC. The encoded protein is CASSPPDLHRAYEQYF.

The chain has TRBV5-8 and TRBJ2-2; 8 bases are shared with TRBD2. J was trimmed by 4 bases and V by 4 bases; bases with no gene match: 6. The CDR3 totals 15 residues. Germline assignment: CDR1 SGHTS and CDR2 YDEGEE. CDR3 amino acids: CASSASGRSTGELFF. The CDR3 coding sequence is TGTGCCAGCAGCGCAAGCGGGAGATCCACCGGGGAGCTGTTTTTT.

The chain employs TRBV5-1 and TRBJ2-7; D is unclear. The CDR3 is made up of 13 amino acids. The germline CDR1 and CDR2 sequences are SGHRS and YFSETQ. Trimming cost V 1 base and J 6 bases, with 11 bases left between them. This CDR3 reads CASSLTADSEQYF. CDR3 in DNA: TGCGCCAGCAGCTTGACGGCGGATAGCGAGCAGTACTTC.

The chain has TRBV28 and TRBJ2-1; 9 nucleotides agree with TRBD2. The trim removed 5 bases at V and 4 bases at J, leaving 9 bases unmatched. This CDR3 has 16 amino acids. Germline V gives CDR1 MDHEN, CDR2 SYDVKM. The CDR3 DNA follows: TGTGCCAGCAGTCCACGAGGGACTAGCTGGTACAATGAGCAGTTCTTC. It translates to CASSPRGTSWYNEQFF.

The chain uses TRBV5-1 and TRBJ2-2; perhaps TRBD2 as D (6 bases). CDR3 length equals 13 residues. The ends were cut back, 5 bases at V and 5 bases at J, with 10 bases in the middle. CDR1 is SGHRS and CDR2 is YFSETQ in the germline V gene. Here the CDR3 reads CASSSGGTGELFF. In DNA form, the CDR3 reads TGCGCCAGCAGTTCCGGAGGGACCGGGGAGCTGTTTTTT.

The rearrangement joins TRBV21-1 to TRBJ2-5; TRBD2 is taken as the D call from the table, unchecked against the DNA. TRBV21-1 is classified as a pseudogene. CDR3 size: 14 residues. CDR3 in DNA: TGTGCCAGCAGCCCTACGGACTACAAAGAGACCCAGTACTTC. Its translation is CASSPTDYKETQYF.

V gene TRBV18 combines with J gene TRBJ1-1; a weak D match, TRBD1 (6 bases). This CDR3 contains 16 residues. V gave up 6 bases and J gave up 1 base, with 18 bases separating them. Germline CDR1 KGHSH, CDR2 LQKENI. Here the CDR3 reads CASSQSTGFSNTEAFF. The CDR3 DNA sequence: TGTGCCAGCTCTCAGAGTACAGGGTTTTCGAACACTGAAGCTTTCTTT.

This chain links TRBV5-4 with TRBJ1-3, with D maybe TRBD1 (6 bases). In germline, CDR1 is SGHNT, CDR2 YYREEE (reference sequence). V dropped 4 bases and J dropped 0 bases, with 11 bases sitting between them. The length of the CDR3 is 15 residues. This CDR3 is CASSQDSLSGNTIYF. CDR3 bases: TGTGCCAGCAGCCAGGACAGTCTCTCTGGAAACACCATATATTTT.

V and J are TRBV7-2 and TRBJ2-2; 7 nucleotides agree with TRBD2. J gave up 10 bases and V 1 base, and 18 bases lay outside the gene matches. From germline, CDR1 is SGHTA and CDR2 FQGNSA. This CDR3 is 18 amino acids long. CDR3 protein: CASSLGRTLNTRGEELFF. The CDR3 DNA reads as TGTGCCAGCAGCTTAGGAAGGACTTTAAACACCCGGGGGGAGGAGCTGTTTTTT.

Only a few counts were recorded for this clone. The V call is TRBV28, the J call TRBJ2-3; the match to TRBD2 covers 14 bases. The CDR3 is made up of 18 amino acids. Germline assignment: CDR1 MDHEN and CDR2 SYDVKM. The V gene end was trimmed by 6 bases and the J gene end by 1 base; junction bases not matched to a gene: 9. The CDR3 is CASSVPGLAGARTDTQYF. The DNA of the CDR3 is TGTGCCAGCAGCGTCCCGGGACTAGCGGGGGCACGCACAGATACGCAGTATTTT.

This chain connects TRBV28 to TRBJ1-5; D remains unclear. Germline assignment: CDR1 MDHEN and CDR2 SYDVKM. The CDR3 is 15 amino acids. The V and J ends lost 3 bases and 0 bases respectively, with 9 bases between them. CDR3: CASSLVSHSNQPQHF. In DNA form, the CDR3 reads TGTGCCAGCAGTTTGGTTAGTCATAGCAATCAGCCCCAGCATTTT.

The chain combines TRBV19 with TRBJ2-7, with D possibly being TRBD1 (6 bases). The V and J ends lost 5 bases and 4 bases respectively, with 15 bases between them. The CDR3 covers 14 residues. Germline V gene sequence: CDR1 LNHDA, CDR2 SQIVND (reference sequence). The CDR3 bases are TGTGCCAGTAGTGACCCAACAGGGACGTACGAGCAGTACTTC. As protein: CASSDPTGTYEQYF.

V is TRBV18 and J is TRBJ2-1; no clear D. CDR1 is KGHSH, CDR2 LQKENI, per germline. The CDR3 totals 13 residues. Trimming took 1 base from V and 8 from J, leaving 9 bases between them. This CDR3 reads CASSPLPSHEQFF. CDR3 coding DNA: TGTGCCAGCTCACCACTACCTAGTCATGAGCAGTTCTTC.

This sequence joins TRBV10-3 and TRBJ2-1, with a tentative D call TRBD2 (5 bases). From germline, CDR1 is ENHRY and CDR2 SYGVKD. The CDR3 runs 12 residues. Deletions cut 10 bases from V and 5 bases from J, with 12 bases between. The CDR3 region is CATQDGDNEQFF. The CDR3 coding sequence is TGTGCCACCCAGGACGGGGACAATGAGCAGTTCTTC.

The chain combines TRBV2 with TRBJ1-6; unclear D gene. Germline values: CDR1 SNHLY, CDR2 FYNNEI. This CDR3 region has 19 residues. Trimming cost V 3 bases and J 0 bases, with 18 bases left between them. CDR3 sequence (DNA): TGTGCCAGCAGTGACATTATCACCATAGGGAGCTCCTATAATTCACCCCTCCACTTT. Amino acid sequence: CASSDIITIGSSYNSPLHF.

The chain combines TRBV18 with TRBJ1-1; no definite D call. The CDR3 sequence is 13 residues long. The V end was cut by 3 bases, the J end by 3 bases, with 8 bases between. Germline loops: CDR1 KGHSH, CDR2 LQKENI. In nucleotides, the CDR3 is TGTGCCAGCTCACCCTCGGGAGACACTGAAGCTTTCTTT. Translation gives CASSPSGDTEAFF.

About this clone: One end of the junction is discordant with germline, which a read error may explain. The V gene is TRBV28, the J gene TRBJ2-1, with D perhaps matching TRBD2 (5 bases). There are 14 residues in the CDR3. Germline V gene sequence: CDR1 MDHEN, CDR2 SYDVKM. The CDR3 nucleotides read TGTGCCAGCAGAATTTCAGCGTTGCAGCGGCCTCTCCTCTTC. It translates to CASRISALQRPLLF.

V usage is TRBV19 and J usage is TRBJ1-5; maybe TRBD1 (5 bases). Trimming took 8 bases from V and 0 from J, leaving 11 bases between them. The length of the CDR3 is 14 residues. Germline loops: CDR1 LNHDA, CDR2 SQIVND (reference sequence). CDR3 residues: CASWGRGSNQPQHF. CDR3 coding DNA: TGTGCCAGTTGGGGGAGGGGTAGCAATCAGCCCCAGCATTTT.